The rows below give T cell receptor beta chains drawn from one sample of a study of cytomegalovirus exposure and HLA in healthy donors. The repertoire was sequenced with immunoSEQ multiplex PCR; TCRdb's copy has only in-frame clones and lacks some. The sample lists approximately 260,000 clones; 80% to 90% were seen once. The sequenced material came from PBMCs. These TCRs come from a woman aged 18-30 years in good health and CMV-seronegative. Each CDR3 is given with its conserved first and last residue. Fields, in order: clone size, V gene, D gene, J gene, CDR3 DNA, CDR3 protein. A D gene is named only where the DNA matches it firmly. Rows may omit the clone size; those that give it use once, few, many or a size class.

abundance: -; v_gene: TRBV28; d_gene: -; j_gene: TRBJ2-7; CDR3nt: TGTGCCAGCAGTTTACGGGCGGGAAGCTCCTACGAGCAGTACTTC; CDR3aa: CASSLRAGSSYEQYF
abundance: once; v_gene: TRBV11-3; d_gene: TRBD1; j_gene: TRBJ1-1; CDR3nt: TGTGCCAGCAGCTCCGACAGGGTTAACACTGAAGCTTTCTTT; CDR3aa: CASSSDRVNTEAFF
abundance: -; v_gene: TRBV10-2; d_gene: TRBD2; j_gene: TRBJ2-7; CDR3nt: TGCGCCAGCAGTGAGTCGACATTAGCGGGGCCCTCCTACGAGCAGTACTTC; CDR3aa: CASSESTLAGPSYEQYF
abundance: -; v_gene: TRBV7-8; d_gene: TRBD1; j_gene: TRBJ1-1; CDR3nt: TGTGCCAGCAGCGCCAGGGGGCCTGGCACTGAAGCTTTCTTT; CDR3aa: CASSARGPGTEAFF
abundance: -; v_gene: TRBV11-3; d_gene: TRBD1; j_gene: TRBJ2-7; CDR3nt: TGTGCCAGCAGCACCGTCGGGACAGGGTCTCCCTACGAGCAGTACTTC; CDR3aa: CASSTVGTGSPYEQYF
abundance: -; v_gene: TRBV7-6; d_gene: -; j_gene: TRBJ2-7; CDR3nt: TGTGCCAGCAGCCCAGGGGCGGGTCAGAGCTCCTACGAGCAGTACTTC; CDR3aa: CASSPGAGQSSYEQYF
abundance: -; v_gene: TRBV25-1; d_gene: TRBD1; j_gene: TRBJ1-1; CDR3nt: TGTGCCAGCAGTGAATCGGGACAGGCCTCCGGCACTGAAGCTTTCTTT; CDR3aa: CASSESGQASGTEAFF
abundance: -; v_gene: TRBV5-6; d_gene: -; j_gene: TRBJ2-1; CDR3nt: TGTGCCAGCAGCTTCCCTCCGACTAGCAATGAGCAGTTCTTC; CDR3aa: CASSFPPTSNEQFF
abundance: -; v_gene: TRBV27; d_gene: -; j_gene: TRBJ1-1; CDR3nt: TGTGCCAGCAGTTCCGCAGGCAGTAAGGAGAACACTGAAGCTTTCTTT; CDR3aa: CASSSAGSKENTEAFF
abundance: -; v_gene: TRBV6-1; d_gene: TRBD2; j_gene: TRBJ2-7; CDR3nt: TGTGCCAGCAGCTTAGCGGGAGGAAACTACGAGCAGTACTTC; CDR3aa: CASSLAGGNYEQYF
abundance: -; v_gene: TRBV30; d_gene: TRBD1; j_gene: TRBJ1-2; CDR3nt: TGTGCCTGGAGTTCGACAGGGATTTATGGCTACACCTTC; CDR3aa: CAWSSTGIYGYTF
abundance: -; v_gene: TRBV5-1; d_gene: TRBD1; j_gene: TRBJ1-5; CDR3nt: TGCGCCAGCAGCTTGGAGACAGGGAATCAGCCCCAGCATTTT; CDR3aa: CASSLETGNQPQHF
abundance: -; v_gene: TRBV6-5; d_gene: -; j_gene: TRBJ1-2; CDR3nt: TGTGCCAGCAGTTACTCGCGAGGGAATGGCTACACCTTC; CDR3aa: CASSYSRGNGYTF